This T cell receptor (beta chain) emerged from a study of T cell repertoires in cytomegalovirus infection. On the study more broadly: It can be stated that public TCR beta signatures indicated CMV infection as well as a matching HLA type.

Study outcomes and limitations: In two of eight donors, the top clonotype was HLA-C-restricted CMV-specific. CMV carriers having the relevant HLA were flagged by cumulative public TCR beta family frequency.

A note on this clonotype: The antigen is undetermined.

From the reads, TCRdb called clonotypes with MiXCR, one entry per CDR3 protein. The data show roughly 630,000 distinct CDR3 sequences, around 24% seen once. The V and J ends lost 8 bases and 2 bases respectively, with 15 bases between them. The CDR3 has 14 amino acids. The V gene's germline CDR1 is LNHDA and CDR2 SQIVND (reference sequence). The TCR originated in a human donor in good health (CMV status not recorded). Some clones in this sample may be carry-over from other donors' samples. Sequencing input: CD8+ T cells from PBMCs. V gene TRBV19 combines with J gene TRBJ1-1; a weak D match, TRBD1 (5 bases). The CDR3 coding sequence is TGTGCCAGTGATGGGGGAGGGCCTAACACTGAAGCTTTCTTT. Its translation is CASDGGGPNTEAFF.